The entry below gives a single TCR beta chain sequence along with its context. The sample contains more than one DNA sequence encoding this CDR3. Treatment defined: around 19 received Ad26.COV2.S at low or high dose, single or two shots; about 5 received placebo; per-sample allocation not given. Specimen acquisition occurred on day 63 following the initial vaccine or placebo injection. Here immunoSEQ multiplex PCR was the method, and the copy in TCRdb shows in-frame clones only, minus some. The sample carries hundreds of thousands of clones, 80% to 90% recorded once. This CDR3 comprises 12 residues. V gave up 0 bases and J gave up 8 bases, with 7 bases separating them. CDR1 and CDR2 from the germline V gene are GTSNPN and SVGIG (reference sequence). This record belongs to a study of Ad26.COV2.S vaccination and SARS-CoV-2 variants.

V is TRBV30 and J is TRBJ1-4; no firm D call. The sequence derives from a person between 18 and 65 years old who received the Ad26.COV2.S COVID-19 vaccine or a placebo. The sequencing here drew on peripheral blood, taken in a trial of Ad26.COV2.S vaccine versus placebo. As DNA, the CDR3 is TGTGCCTGGAGTGTACGGGGAGAAAAACTGTTTTTT. Translating gives CAWSVRGEKLFF.